The 20 T cell receptor beta chains presented below share a single source sample, sequenced in a study of shared clonotypes between healthy human individuals. It was CD45RO-negative cells, positively selected for CCR7, that made up naive CD8 cells, with terminally differentiated effector memory CD45RA+ cells excluded. Some clones are missing from TCRdb's copy, which holds only in-frame ones; the method was immunoSEQ multiplex PCR. Of roughly 2,000,000 clones in the sample, roughly 93% are singletons; the top ten hold less than 2%. Material for sequencing was naive CD8+ T cells from PBMCs. The receptors were sampled from a young man in good health. Some clones in this sample may be carry-over from other donors' samples.

This clone has just one count. The chain carries TRBV7-2 and TRBJ2-2, with D possibly being TRBD1 (6 bases). Germline-derived CDR1 and CDR2 are SGHTA and FQGNSA. This CDR3 spans 17 amino acids. Trimming left V 0 bases short and J 2 bases short, with 13 bases between. CDR3 bases: TGTGCCAGCAGCTTAGCGCGCTGGACAGAAAACACCGGGGAGCTGTTTTTT. It codes for CASSLARWTENTGELFF.

The chain carries TRBV7-3 and TRBJ1-1, with no clear D. The CDR3 sequence is 13 residues long. The V end lost 5 bases, the J end lost 3 bases, and 10 bases lay between the germline ends. From germline, CDR1 is SGHTA and CDR2 FQGTGA. CDR3 sequence reads: CASSASTDTEAFF. CDR3 in DNA: TGTGCCAGCAGCGCCTCCACAGACACTGAAGCTTTCTTT.

This rearrangement joins TRBV11-2 to TRBJ2-1; no clear D. V was trimmed by 4 bases and J by 0 bases, leaving 13 bases between them. The germline V gene has CDR1 SGHAT and CDR2 FQNNGV. The CDR3 consists of 16 residues. CDR3 region: CASSSRSTLSYNEQFF. The CDR3, as DNA: TGTGCCAGCAGCTCGAGGAGTACGCTCTCCTACAATGAGCAGTTCTTC. Drawing the rest from reference TRBV11-2 and TRBJ2-1, the complete variable domain is EAGVAQSPRYKIIEKRQSVAFWCNPISGHATLYWYQQILGQGPKLLIQFQNNGVVDDSQLPKDRFSAERLKGVDSTLKIQPAKLEDSAVYLCASSSRSTLSYNEQFFGPGTRLTVL.

The rearrangement uses TRBV15 and TRBJ2-7; TRBD1 might be the D (6 bases). CDR1 and CDR2 from the germline V gene are LNHNV and YYDKDF (reference sequence). Trimming took off 1 base at V and 1 base at J, with 17 bases between the two ends. The CDR3 sequence is 17 residues long. As DNA, the CDR3 is TGTGCCACCAGCAGAGGTTACGAGGGGGTTGCATCCTACGAGCAGTACTTC. It is translated as CATSRGYEGVASYEQYF.

CDR3 nucleotides: TGCGCCAGCAGCTTGGGAGAAACACCCGGGACAGGGGACTACTACGAGCAGTACTTC. Its translation: CASSLGETPGTGDYYEQYF. The chain carries TRBV5-1 and TRBJ2-7; 10 bases are a match to TRBD1. Per the germline V gene, CDR1 is SGHRS and CDR2 is YFSETQ. The CDR3 spans 19 residues. With 0 bases clipped from V and 3 bases from J, the junction kept 15 bases outside the gene matches. Full variable domain (remainder filled in from reference TRBV5-1 and TRBJ2-7): KAGVTQTPRYLIKTRGQQVTLSCSPISGHRSVSWYQQTPGQGLQFLFEYFSETQRNKGNFPGRFSGRQFSNSRSEMNVSTLELGDSALYLCASSLGETPGTGDYYEQYFGPGTRLTVT.

The chain recombines TRBV5-6 with TRBJ1-5; D is ambiguous. This CDR3 has 15 amino acids. The germline V and J ends were trimmed by 0 bases and 2 bases, with 9 bases remaining between them. The germline gives CDR1 SGHDT, CDR2 YYEEEE. The CDR3 nucleotides read TGTGCCAGCAGCTTGGGGGGATTCGGCAATCAGCCCCAGCATTTT. It encodes CASSLGGFGNQPQHF.

This chain links TRBV19 with TRBJ2-7, with TRBD2 as a possible D gene (6 bases). The CDR3 covers 14 residues. Germline V gives CDR1 LNHDA, CDR2 SQIVND (reference sequence). V was pared by 5 bases and J by 3 bases, with 14 bases between. For the CDR3, the DNA is TGTGCCAGTAGTTGGGCGGGGCCCAGCTACGAGCAGTACTTC. Translating gives CASSWAGPSYEQYF. The variable domain in full, completed from reference TRBV19 and TRBJ2-7, reads DGGITQSPKYLFRKEGQNVTLSCEQNLNHDAMYWYRQDPGQGLRLIYYSQIVNDFQKGDIAEGYSVSREKKESFPLTVTSAQKNPTAFYLCASSWAGPSYEQYFGPGTRLTVT.

This chain connects TRBV10-3 to TRBJ2-1, with 7 bases fitting TRBD2. The V and J ends lost 0 bases and 11 bases, in that order; junction bases with no gene match: 13. This CDR3 is 16 amino acids long. Germline V gives CDR1 ENHRY, CDR2 SYGVKD. The CDR3 here is CAISESVAGAGGKQFF. CDR3 sequence (DNA): TGTGCCATCAGTGAGTCGGTGGCGGGAGCGGGCGGAAAGCAGTTCTTC.

The rearrangement links TRBV19 to TRBJ1-1; a possible D gene is TRBD1 (5 bases). V lost 5 bases to trimming and J lost 7 bases, with 20 bases between them. The CDR3 spans 15 residues. CDR1 is LNHDA and CDR2 is SQIVND in the germline V gene (reference sequence). The CDR3 sequence: CASSPQRQSVYEAFF. CDR3 in DNA: TGTGCCAGTAGTCCTCAACGACAGTCGGTTTATGAAGCTTTCTTT.

V is TRBV11-1 and J is TRBJ1-2; D may be TRBD1 (5 bases). Germline V gene data show CDR1 as SGHAT and CDR2 as FQDESV (reference sequence). Trimming shortened V by 5 bases and J by 8 bases, and 21 bases separated the two germline ends. This CDR3 has 15 amino acids. The CDR3 coding sequence is TGTGCCAGCAGCCGTATTGGGACGGACCTATACGGCTACACCTTC. Translating gives CASSRIGTDLYGYTF. Filled out from reference TRBV11-1 and TRBJ1-2, the complete variable domain reads EAEVAQSPRYKITEKSQAVAFWCDPISGHATLYWYRQILGQGPELLVQFQDESVVDDSQLPKDRFSAERLKGVDSTLKIQPAELGDSAMYLCASSRIGTDLYGYTFGSGTRLTVV.

This chain joins TRBV4-1 and TRBJ1-1; TRBD1 aligns across 9 bases. The junction had 13 bases not matched to a gene; V was cut back by 4 bases and J by 1 base. Germline CDR1 MGHRA, CDR2 YSYEKL. The CDR3 runs to 18 residues. DNA for the CDR3: TGCGCCAGCAGCCCGCCCTTACAGGGGGCTGTCGGGAACACTGAAGCTTTCTTT. It yields the protein CASSPPLQGAVGNTEAFF.

This chain links TRBV9 with TRBJ2-1; D gene ambiguous. This CDR3 is 18 amino acids long. V was pared by 0 bases and J by 0 bases, with 16 bases between. Germline-derived CDR1 and CDR2 are SGDLS and YYNGEE. CDR3 nucleotide sequence: TGTGCCAGCAGCGTAGTACCCCTGGGCCAAAGCTCCTACAATGAGCAGTTCTTC. It is translated as CASSVVPLGQSSYNEQFF.

This clone came up a few times. V and J are TRBV28 and TRBJ1-5, with 7 bases aligning to TRBD1. With 4 bases clipped from V and 3 bases from J, the junction kept 3 bases outside the gene matches. Germline values: CDR1 MDHEN, CDR2 SYDVKM. CDR3 length equals 14 residues. DNA for the CDR3: TGTGCCAGCAGTTACGGACAGGCCAATCAGCCCCAGCATTTT. Its translation is CASSYGQANQPQHF.

V usage is TRBV20-1 and J usage is TRBJ1-1, with D unclear. Per the germline V gene, CDR1 is DFQATT and CDR2 is SNEGSKA (reference sequence). This CDR3 has 10 amino acids. Trimming cost V 7 bases and J 11 bases, with 14 bases left between them. CDR3 in amino acids: CSGPPREAFF. The CDR3 bases are TGCAGTGGGCCGCCTCGCGAGGCTTTCTTT.

This clone was recorded only once. The same CDR3 can be traced to other DNA sequences in this sample. The V call is TRBV7-2, the J call TRBJ2-7, with TRBD2 matching 10 bases. V lost 1 base, J lost 2 bases, and 5 bases stayed unmatched. Germline V gene sequence: CDR1 SGHTA, CDR2 FQGNSA. The CDR3 has 16 residues. CDR3 sequence reads: CASSLGGLAGAYEQYF. The CDR3 DNA is TGTGCCAGCAGCTTAGGCGGGCTAGCGGGGGCCTACGAGCAGTACTTC.

This clone was recorded only once. The DNA for the CDR3 is TGTGCCAGCAGCTTAGGACAAACGAAATGGGAGACCCAGTACTTC. Translating gives CASSLGQTKWETQYF. This rearrangement joins TRBV7-2 to TRBJ2-5; D remains unclear. Between the trimmed V and J ends, which lost 1 base and 5 bases, there was a span of 14 bases. The CDR3 spans 15 residues. Germline V gene lookup returns CDR1 SGHTA and CDR2 FQGNSA.

V usage is TRBV9 and J usage is TRBJ1-2, with a tentative D call TRBD1 (5 bases). The V gene lost 1 base and the J gene lost 3 bases, with 19 bases spanning the gap. This CDR3 spans 17 amino acids. The V gene's germline CDR1 is SGDLS and CDR2 YYNGEE. In nucleotides, the CDR3 is TGTGCCAGCAGCGTACCCACACAGCGGGACCTCTACTATGGCTACACCTTC. Its protein is CASSVPTQRDLYYGYTF. Full variable domain (rest looked up from reference TRBV9 and TRBJ1-2): DSGVTQTPKHLITATGQRVTLRCSPRSGDLSVYWYQQSLDQGLQFLIQYYNGEERAKGNILERFSAQQFPDLHSELNLSSLELGDSALYFCASSVPTQRDLYYGYTFGSGTRLTVV.

This clone was seen just once. The chain recombines TRBV6-6 with TRBJ1-2; D remains unclear. The CDR3 length is 14 residues. V was cut by 0 bases and J by 1 base, with 6 bases left in between. The V gene's germline CDR1 is MNHNY and CDR2 SVGAGI (reference sequence). The CDR3 region is CASSYSIINYGYTF. CDR3 DNA: TGTGCCAGCAGTTACTCCATCATTAACTATGGCTACACCTTC.

This clone appeared a single time. This chain joins TRBV6-5 and TRBJ2-5; TRBD2 matches at 12 bases. CDR1 and CDR2 (germline): MNHEY, SVGAGI. The CDR3 has 15 amino acids. V lost 6 bases and J lost 3; bases outside the gene matches: 5. Written as DNA, the CDR3 is TGTGCCAGCAGCATAACTAGCGGGAGGAAAGAGACCCAGTACTTC. Amino acid sequence: CASSITSGRKETQYF.

CDR3 region: CAWSDRTSYGYTF. The CDR3 nucleotides are TGTGCCTGGAGCGATCGGACCTCCTATGGCTACACCTTC. This chain joins TRBV30 and TRBJ1-2; no definite D call. V lost 3 bases, J lost 4 bases, and 12 bases lay in between. Germline assignment: CDR1 GTSNPN and CDR2 SVGIG (reference sequence). CDR3 size: 13 residues.